The 21 T cell receptor beta chains listed next were all sequenced from one sample in a study of blood T cell repertoires in COVID-19. The data were produced by immunoSEQ multiplex PCR, yet TCRdb's version contains in-frame clones alone and is incomplete. The sample holds 100,000 or so clones, about four fifths seen once. Input material: peripheral blood. Every receptor here comes from a woman older than 75 with acute or convalescent COVID-19.

The chain recombines TRBV7-2 with TRBJ1-6; D ambiguous. Germline V lookup: CDR1 SGHTA, CDR2 FQGNSA. The V gene lost 8 bases and the J gene lost 3 bases, with 11 bases spanning the gap. This CDR3 is built from 14 residues. DNA of the CDR3: TGTGCCAGCGGATCCGGGGTCTATAATTCACCCCTCCACTTT. This gives the protein CASGSGVYNSPLHF.

The chain employs TRBV27 and TRBJ2-7; D is possibly TRBD2 (6 bases). Germline values: CDR1 MNHEY, CDR2 SMNVEV (reference sequence). Trimming left V 2 bases short and J 2 bases short, with 10 bases between. The length of the CDR3 is 14 residues. Here the CDR3 reads CASSLAGRTYEQYF. CDR3 DNA: TGTGCCAGCAGTTTAGCGGGAAGAACCTACGAGCAGTACTTC.

V gene TRBV7-8 combines with J gene TRBJ2-7; D gene uncertain. CDR1 and CDR2 from the germline V gene are SGHVS and FQNEAQ. Trimming left V 1 base short and J 5 bases short, with 9 bases between. This CDR3 has 13 residues. The CDR3 DNA follows: TGTGCCAGCAGCTTAGGCTTGGGCGACGAGCAGTACTTC. Translating gives CASSLGLGDEQYF.

V gene TRBV3-1 (or the pseudogene TRBV3-2) combines with J gene TRBJ2-2; TRBD2 matches 10 bases. V dropped 5 bases and J dropped 8; count of bases not matched to a gene: 5. CDR1 is LGHDT, CDR2 YNNKEL, per germline (reference sequence). This CDR3 has 14 amino acids. The CDR3 sequence is CASSILAGMGELFF. DNA for the CDR3: TGTGCCAGCAGCATACTAGCGGGGATGGGGGAGCTGTTTTTT.

The chain recombines TRBV2 with TRBJ2-7, with 9 bases fitting TRBD2. This CDR3 is 16 amino acids long. V gave up 5 bases and J gave up 2 bases; unmatched junction bases: 10. CDR1 and CDR2 from the germline V gene are SNHLY and FYNNEI. The CDR3 is CASSRDSGRSPYEQYF. The CDR3 DNA sequence: TGTGCCAGCAGTAGAGATAGCGGGAGATCCCCCTACGAGCAGTACTTC.

This clone appeared once. The chain joins TRBV3-1 (or the pseudogene TRBV3-2) to TRBJ2-1; TRBD2 matches at 11 bases. The V gene end was trimmed by 6 bases and the J gene end by 5 bases; junction bases not matched to a gene: 6. The CDR3 covers 15 residues. Looked up from germline, CDR1 is LGHDT and CDR2 is YNNKEL (reference sequence). The CDR3, as DNA: TGTGCCAGCAGGTCCGGGACTAGCGGCCACAATGAGCAGTTCTTC. Translated: CASRSGTSGHNEQFF.

The V call is TRBV11-2, the J call TRBJ1-6; 9 nucleotides line up with TRBD1. J gave up 6 bases and V 5 bases, and 5 bases lay outside the gene matches. This CDR3 region has 15 residues. CDR1 is SGHAT and CDR2 is FQNNGV in the germline V gene. DNA of the CDR3: TGTGCCAGCAGCAGGGGGACAGGGAGTAATTCACCCCTCCACTTT. This translates into CASSRGTGSNSPLHF.

CDR3 nucleotide sequence: TGTGCCAGCAGCCACCCCTTCGGAGGCAATGAGCAGTTCTTC. Its translation is CASSHPFGGNEQFF. The chain uses TRBV3-1 (or the pseudogene TRBV3-2) and TRBJ2-1; a weak D match, TRBD2 (5 bases). This CDR3 has 14 residues. Between the trimmed V and J ends, which lost 3 bases and 6 bases, there was a span of 12 bases. The germline CDR1 and CDR2 sequences are LGHDT and YNNKEL (reference sequence).

This clone was seen a single time. The V call is TRBV6-2 or TRBV6-3, the J call TRBJ1-2; the match to TRBD1 covers 8 bases. Germline CDR1 and CDR2: MNHEY and SVGEGT. V trimming: 1 base; J trimming: 6 bases; junction bases outside the gene matches: 10. There are 16 residues in the CDR3. The chain's CDR3 is CASSYFAGGTGNGYTF. The CDR3 DNA follows: TGTGCCAGCAGTTACTTCGCGGGGGGGACAGGAAATGGCTACACCTTC.

The chain uses TRBV6-1 and TRBJ2-5; a weak D match, TRBD1 (5 bases). Germline V lookup: CDR1 MNHNS, CDR2 SASEGT. The V end lost 2 bases, the J end lost 4 bases, and 8 bases lay between the germline ends. There are 13 residues in the CDR3. CDR3 protein: CASSEIRGETQYF. CDR3 in DNA: TGTGCCAGCAGTGAAATAAGGGGAGAGACCCAGTACTTC.

This chain links TRBV5-4 with TRBJ1-5; no firm D call. This CDR3 has 14 residues. Germline V CDR1 and CDR2: SGHNT, YYREEE (reference sequence). Trimming took 9 bases from V and 0 from J, leaving 13 bases between them. The CDR3: CATEAKDSNQPQHF. The CDR3 nucleotides read TGTGCCACAGAAGCGAAGGATAGCAATCAGCCCCAGCATTTT.

The V call is TRBV6-5, the J call TRBJ2-2; no reliable D call. Germline lookup yields CDR1 MNHEY and CDR2 SVGAGI. Trimming shortened V by 5 bases and J by 0 bases, and 10 bases separated the two germline ends. The CDR3 runs to 15 residues. In nucleotides, the CDR3 is TGTGCCAGCAGTATTCAGGAAACGAACACCGGGGAGCTGTTTTTT. Translating it yields CASSIQETNTGELFF.

The chain has TRBV24-1 and TRBJ1-4, with 10 bases fitting TRBD1. Germline assignment: CDR1 KGHDR and CDR2 SFDVKD. The CDR3 runs 14 residues. V was clipped by 6 bases and J by 6 bases; unmatched bases: 3. DNA of the CDR3: TGTGCCACCAGTCCCGGACAGGGGGATGAAAAACTGTTTTTT. Protein: CATSPGQGDEKLFF.

V usage is TRBV29-1 and J usage is TRBJ1-1; D is undetermined. V lost 5 bases and J lost 5, with 12 bases in between. The CDR3 covers 12 residues. Germline CDR1 and CDR2: SQVTM and ANQGSEA. CDR3 protein: CSVKGRGTEAFF. The CDR3 coding sequence is TGCAGCGTTAAGGGCCGGGGAACTGAAGCTTTCTTT.

Note on this clone: Other DNA sequences from this sample encode an identical CDR3 as well. J is TRBJ1-5 and V is TRBV28; tentative D call: TRBD1 (5 bases). Deletions cut 2 bases from V and 6 bases from J, with 5 bases between. Germline CDR1 MDHEN, CDR2 SYDVKM. The CDR3 is 12 amino acids. CDR3 region: CASSLRGQPQHF. In nucleotides, the CDR3 is TGTGCCAGCAGTTTAAGGGGTCAGCCCCAGCATTTT.

The rearrangement joins TRBV24-1 to TRBJ2-3, with D perhaps matching TRBD1 (6 bases). Germline assignment: CDR1 KGHDR and CDR2 SFDVKD. Between the trimmed V and J ends, which lost 3 bases and 4 bases, there was a span of 13 bases. The length of the CDR3 is 15 residues. CDR3 sequence: CATSDRTGRSDTQYF. The DNA for the CDR3 is TGTGCCACCAGTGATCGTACAGGGCGGTCAGATACGCAGTATTTT.

The chain combines TRBV4-3 with TRBJ1-6; D ambiguous. The CDR3 consists of 13 residues. CDR1 is LGHNA and CDR2 is YSLEER in the germline V gene. Between the trimmed V and J ends, which lost 2 bases and 8 bases, there was a span of 7 bases. This CDR3 is CASSQSGDSPLHF. The CDR3 coding sequence is TGCGCCAGCAGCCAATCCGGAGATTCACCCCTCCACTTT.

The chain employs TRBV19 and TRBJ2-2, with 10 bases fitting TRBD1. The V and J ends lost 7 bases and 10 bases, in that order; junction bases with no gene match: 9. Germline loops: CDR1 LNHDA, CDR2 SQIVND (reference sequence). This CDR3 region has 14 residues. The CDR3 loop reads CASNQGQGRQELFF. The CDR3 region has the DNA TGTGCCAGTAACCAGGGACAGGGGAGACAGGAGCTGTTTTTT.

The chain recombines TRBV4-3 with TRBJ1-1; possibly TRBD1 for D (5 bases). This CDR3 spans 15 amino acids. V dropped 3 bases and J dropped 4 bases, with 15 bases sitting between them. From germline, CDR1 is LGHNA and CDR2 YSLEER. This CDR3 reads CASSQGRGGSTEAFF. CDR3 nucleotides: TGCGCCAGCAGCCAGGGACGGGGGGGGTCCACTGAAGCTTTCTTT.

In DNA form, the CDR3 reads TGTGCCAGCAGCTATTTAGCGGCCACAGATACGCAGTATTTT. It encodes CASSYLAATDTQYF. J is TRBJ2-3 and V is TRBV7-2; D may be TRBD2 (6 bases). The CDR3 runs 14 residues. Germline values: CDR1 SGHTA, CDR2 FQGNSA. V shed 4 bases and J shed 2 bases, with 10 bases lying between them.

The chain is built from TRBV2 and TRBJ2-5, with 11 bases matching TRBD2. J gave up 4 bases and V 7 bases, and 8 bases lay outside the gene matches. Per germline, CDR1 SNHLY and CDR2 FYNNEI. The CDR3 loop spans 15 amino acids. This CDR3 is CASTPLAGVRETQYF. The CDR3 region has the DNA TGTGCCAGCACCCCACTAGCGGGAGTTCGAGAGACCCAGTACTTC.